One sample yielded the 23 T cell receptor beta chains listed below, sequenced in a study of cytomegalovirus exposure and HLA in healthy donors. Vbeta (60) and Jbeta (13) primers were used in the PCR. The protocol was immunoSEQ multiplex PCR, while the TCRdb copy is restricted to in-frame clones and leaves out a portion. The sample includes approximately 110,000 clones, 15% to 19% of them seen just once. Sequenced sample: PBMCs. The receptor source for this set is a woman aged 18-29 years in good health and CMV-seronegative.

This chain joins TRBV19 and TRBJ2-1; TRBD2 matches at 9 bases. Germline V lookup: CDR1 LNHDA, CDR2 SQIVND (reference sequence). The CDR3 runs 14 residues. The V segment lost 10 bases and the J segment 9 bases; nucleotides outside the gene matches: 13. Written as DNA, the CDR3 is TGTGCCACGCGCGTAGCGGGAGTGGACAGTGAGCAGTTCTTC. This encodes CATRVAGVDSEQFF.

The CDR3 spells CASSLTQGVETQYF. The CDR3 DNA is TGCGCCAGCAGCCTCACACAGGGTGTGGAGACCCAGTACTTC. The genes are TRBV4-1 and TRBJ2-5; TRBD1 might be the D (6 bases). Germline V CDR1 and CDR2: MGHRA, YSYEKL. V was shortened by 4 bases and J by 5 bases, with 14 bases between the two germline ends. This CDR3 spans 14 amino acids.

The sample holds a few counts of this clone. The gene calls are TRBV19 and TRBJ1-6; TRBD1 agrees at 10 bases. The CDR3 totals 18 residues. V lost 9 bases, J lost 0 bases, and 11 bases stayed unmatched. Germline V lookup: CDR1 LNHDA, CDR2 SQIVND (reference sequence). The CDR3 DNA sequence: TGTGCCAGCCTCCGGGACAGGGGAACCCACTCCTATAATTCACCCCTCCACTTT. It encodes CASLRDRGTHSYNSPLHF.

This clone was picked up one time. This chain links TRBV19 with TRBJ1-4, with 8 bases fitting TRBD1. This CDR3 contains 17 residues. J lost 7 bases, V lost 0 bases, and 10 bases had no gene match. Germline lookup yields CDR1 LNHDA and CDR2 SQIVND (reference sequence). The CDR3 DNA follows: TGTGCCAGTAGTATAGATTCGGCTCCAGGGGGCTCTGAAAAACTGTTTTTT. This encodes CASSIDSAPGGSEKLFF.

J is TRBJ2-1 and V is TRBV30, with TRBD2 identical over 12 bases. Germline-derived CDR1 and CDR2 are GTSNPN and SVGIG (reference sequence). This CDR3 is built from 14 residues. The V and J ends lost 4 bases and 4 bases, in that order; junction bases with no gene match: 2. CDR3 bases: TGTGCCTGGACTAGCGGGAGGGGATACAATGAGCAGTTCTTC. Its protein is CAWTSGRGYNEQFF.

V gene TRBV5-4 combines with J gene TRBJ2-3, with 10 nucleotides matching TRBD1. The CDR3 extends over 16 amino acids. Germline CDR1 reads SGHNT; CDR2 reads YYREEE (reference sequence). The ends lost 2 bases at V and 4 bases at J; junction bases unmatched: 7. DNA of the CDR3: TGTGCCAGCAGCTTCCCCGGACAGGGGGTGGCAGATACGCAGTATTTT. It translates to CASSFPGQGVADTQYF.

In its sample, this clone was seen a few times. CDR3 DNA: TGTGCCTGGGGACACCGGGACAGGGACCTCTATGGCTACACCTTC. Translated, it gives CAWGHRDRDLYGYTF. V usage is TRBV30 and J usage is TRBJ1-2, with 9 positions matching TRBD1. V was pared by 5 bases and J by 4 bases, with 11 bases of the junction left unmatched. The length of the CDR3 is 15 residues. CDR1 and CDR2 (germline): GTSNPN, SVGIG (reference sequence).

CDR3 nucleotide sequence: TGTGCCAGTACATGGACAGAGAACACCGGGGAGCTGTTTTTT. Translated: CASTWTENTGELFF. The chain carries TRBV19 and TRBJ2-2; D is possibly TRBD1 (6 bases). The V gene lost 7 bases and the J gene lost 1 base, with 10 bases spanning the gap. In germline, CDR1 is LNHDA, CDR2 SQIVND (reference sequence). The CDR3 is made up of 14 amino acids.

The CDR3 DNA reads TGTGCCACCCAGTTGGTTCGAACAGGGATGAACACTGAAGCTTTCTTT. Protein: CATQLVRTGMNTEAFF. The gene calls are TRBV28 and TRBJ1-1; a possible D gene is TRBD1 (6 bases). The germline V gene has CDR1 MDHEN and CDR2 SYDVKM. The CDR3 sequence is 16 residues long. Trimming left V 10 bases short and J 0 bases short, with 21 bases between.

The V call is TRBV2, the J call TRBJ1-5; no reliable D call. The CDR3 is 11 residues long. Germline V gives CDR1 SNHLY, CDR2 FYNNEI. The V and J ends lost 6 bases and 10 bases respectively, with 10 bases between them. Here the CDR3 DNA reads TGTGCCAGCAGGGGCCCTGGCCCCCAGCATTTT. Amino acid sequence: CASRGPGPQHF.

This clone was seen more than once but under ten times. The chain recombines TRBV27 with TRBJ1-2; TRBD1 aligns across 10 bases. CDR3 size: 14 residues. Germline-derived CDR1 and CDR2 are MNHEY and SMNVEV (reference sequence). V dropped 6 bases and J dropped 8; count of bases not matched to a gene: 9. The DNA of the CDR3 is TGTGCCAGCAGCCCCGGGACAGGGGTCGGCGGCTACACCTTC. Protein product: CASSPGTGVGGYTF.

Regarding this clone: Other DNA sequences within the sample encode an identical CDR3. The rearrangement joins TRBV5-1 to TRBJ2-5; D may be TRBD1 (6 bases). V was shortened by 0 bases and J by 1 base, with 7 bases between the two germline ends. Looked up from germline, CDR1 is SGHRS and CDR2 is YFSETQ. The CDR3 has 14 amino acids. The CDR3 loop is CASSLGTAQETQYF. The CDR3 DNA follows: TGCGCCAGCAGCTTGGGGACAGCCCAAGAGACCCAGTACTTC.

This rearrangement joins TRBV6-4 to TRBJ2-1; possibly TRBD2 for D (5 bases). The germline V and J ends were trimmed by 6 bases and 5 bases, with 8 bases remaining between them. Germline V gives CDR1 MRHNA, CDR2 SNTAGT. This CDR3 spans 12 amino acids. Here the CDR3 reads CASSEGNNEQFF. The CDR3 DNA is TGTGCCAGCAGCGAGGGAAACAATGAGCAGTTCTTC.

This chain joins TRBV7-2 and TRBJ1-6; D is ambiguous. Germline V lookup: CDR1 SGHTA, CDR2 FQGNSA. CDR3 size: 12 residues. The V gene lost 4 bases and the J gene lost 9 bases, with 7 bases spanning the gap. CDR3 in DNA: TGTGCCAGCAGCTCCAACAGTTCACCCCTCCACTTT. Amino acids: CASSSNSSPLHF. Based on the CDR3 plus reference TRBV7-2 and TRBJ1-6, the full variable domain is GAGVSQSPSNKVTEKGKDVELRCDPISGHTALYWYRQSLGQGLEFLIYFQGNSAPDKSGLPSDRFSAERTGGSVSTLTIQRTQQEDSAVYLCASSSNSSPLHFGNGTRLTVT.

The V gene is TRBV7-9, the J gene TRBJ1-1, with D unresolved. The CDR3 has 14 amino acids. V lost 2 bases and J lost 0, with 7 bases in between. The germline V gene has CDR1 SEHNR and CDR2 FQNEAQ (reference sequence). CDR3 region: CASSLSNVNTEAFF. The CDR3 nucleotides read TGTGCCAGCAGCTTAAGCAACGTGAACACTGAAGCTTTCTTT.

V and J are TRBV4-1 and TRBJ2-3; 12 nucleotides match TRBD2. The germline V gene has CDR1 MGHRA and CDR2 YSYEKL. V was pared by 1 base and J by 1 base, with 3 bases of the junction left unmatched. The CDR3 contains 17 residues. The CDR3 region has the DNA TGCGCCAGCAGCCAAGCGTCTAGCGGGAGGGGCACAGATACGCAGTATTTT. Translating gives CASSQASSGRGTDTQYF.

A few counts support this clone. The J gene is TRBJ2-3, the V gene TRBV10-1; TRBD2 matches at 9 bases. The CDR3 consists of 16 residues. Germline-derived CDR1 and CDR2 are WNHNN and SYGVQD (reference sequence). V trimming: 8 bases; J trimming: 4 bases; junction bases outside the gene matches: 13. Here the CDR3 reads CASGPGGSGSADTQYF. The CDR3 DNA follows: TGCGCCAGCGGCCCGGGGGGTAGCGGGAGCGCAGATACGCAGTATTTT.

V usage is TRBV5-1 and J usage is TRBJ2-2, with a tentative D call TRBD2 (6 bases). The germline V gene encodes CDR1 SGHRS and CDR2 YFSETQ. CDR3 size: 14 residues. Trimming took 4 bases from V and 2 from J, leaving 9 bases between them. The CDR3 nucleotides are TGCGCCAGCAGCGGGACTCCTAACACCGGGGAGCTGTTTTTT. Amino acid sequence: CASSGTPNTGELFF.

The chain links TRBV7-8 to TRBJ2-7, with D tentatively TRBD2 (6 bases). CDR3 length equals 14 residues. The germline gives CDR1 SGHVS, CDR2 FQNEAQ. Deletions cut 0 bases from V and 4 bases from J, with 10 bases between. The CDR3 is CASSLAGEAYEQYF. CDR3 coding DNA: TGTGCCAGCAGCTTAGCAGGGGAGGCGTACGAGCAGTACTTC.

The rearrangement links TRBV6-5 to TRBJ2-7; maybe TRBD1 (5 bases). The CDR3 sequence is 14 residues long. Trimming pared 6 bases from V and 4 bases from J, leaving 16 bases between. Germline loops: CDR1 MNHEY, CDR2 SVGAGI. Here the CDR3 reads CASRTTGNLYEQYF. CDR3 nucleotide sequence: TGTGCCAGCAGAACCACAGGCAACTTATACGAGCAGTACTTC.

This chain joins TRBV11-2 and TRBJ1-1, with TRBD1 matching 7 bases. After removal of 5 bases from V and 6 bases from J, the junction contained 9 bases not matched to a gene. CDR1 is SGHAT and CDR2 is FQNNGV in the germline V gene. The CDR3 has 14 amino acids. The CDR3 DNA reads as TGTGCCAGCAGCCGCTACAGGGGCAGAGCTGAAGCTTTCTTT. This gives the protein CASSRYRGRAEAFF.

V usage is TRBV7-2 and J usage is TRBJ2-4; 8 bases line up with TRBD1. The CDR3 is 15 amino acids. Trimming cost V 5 bases and J 7 bases; bases outside gene matches: 10. The germline V gene encodes CDR1 SGHTA and CDR2 FQGNSA. The CDR3: CASSEDRGGWNIQYF. The CDR3, as DNA: TGTGCCAGCAGCGAAGACAGGGGAGGTTGGAACATTCAGTACTTC.

This clone turned up a few times. This chain uses TRBV7-9 with TRBJ1-3, with D perhaps TRBD1 (5 bases). Trimming removed 2 bases at V and 4 bases at J, with 9 bases between. The CDR3 is 14 amino acids. Germline CDR1 is SEHNR and CDR2 is FQNEAQ (reference sequence). For the CDR3, the DNA is TGTGCCAGCAGCTTATCAGGGTCCGGAAACACCATATATTTT. Its translation is CASSLSGSGNTIYF.